This TCR beta chain was profiled in a study of PD-1 blockade in classical Hodgkin lymphoma. Study results and limitations: With CD4+ cells, TCR diversity rose significantly by C4D1, but not with CD8+ cells. Those achieving complete response showed baseline diversity like newly diagnosed patients.

Relapses following autologous stem cell transplantation were seen in all patients, with brentuximab vedotin exposure varying. Profiling relied on immunoSEQ multiplex PCR, and the TCRdb table lists in-frame clones only, not all of them. The sample holds tens of thousands of clones, about 86% seen once. Notes on this clone: The antigen remains unidentified.

The TCR sequence derives from a human donor with classical Hodgkin lymphoma. The sequencing used peripheral blood mononuclear cells (PBMCs), collected before the second cycle of nivolumab.

The CDR3 nucleotides are TGTGCCAGCAGCCAGGACAGGGGATCCTACAATGAGCAGTTCTTC. Translating it yields CASSQDRGSYNEQFF. This chain connects TRBV7-3 to TRBJ2-1; 9 nucleotides match TRBD1. With 5 bases clipped from V and 1 base from J, the junction kept 3 bases outside the gene matches. CDR1 is SGHTA, CDR2 FQGTGA, per germline. CDR3 length equals 15 residues.